These 3 T cell receptor beta chains share one sample of origin, sequenced in a study of cytomegalovirus exposure and HLA in healthy donors. The PCR used 60 Vbeta and 13 Jbeta primers. Measured with immunoSEQ multiplex PCR; TCRdb has only the in-frame clones, and not every one. This sample has around 190,000 clones, with approximately 86% found just once. The source material was PBMCs. These receptors originate from a woman younger than 35 in good health and CMV-seronegative.

The chain links TRBV18 to TRBJ1-4, with D perhaps TRBD1 (6 bases). Germline values: CDR1 KGHSH, CDR2 LQKENI. Trimming took 5 bases from V and 8 from J, leaving 12 bases between them. The CDR3 contains 13 residues. CDR3 sequence reads: CASSTGPGEKLFF. Written as DNA, the CDR3 is TGTGCCAGCTCAACAGGGCCGGGGGAAAAACTGTTTTTT.

The chain employs TRBV9 and TRBJ2-5, with a weak D call TRBD2 (7 bases). CDR3 length: 17 residues. V lost 0 bases, J lost 1 base, and 16 bases lay in between. Germline V gene sequence: CDR1 SGDLS, CDR2 YYNGEE. CDR3 nucleotide sequence: TGTGCCAGCAGCGTAGCAGGGGTAGCGGGCCCCCAAGAGACCCAGTACTTC. Translation: CASSVAGVAGPQETQYF.

This clone has only one observation. The rearrangement uses TRBV9 and TRBJ1-1; a weak D match, TRBD1 (5 bases). CDR1 is SGDLS, CDR2 YYNGEE, per germline. This CDR3 contains 12 residues. The V end lost 1 base, the J end lost 8 bases, and 9 bases lay between the germline ends. The CDR3 DNA is TGTGCCAGCAGCGTAAACAACAGGGAAGCTTTCTTT. Translating gives CASSVNNREAFF. The full variable domain, rest sourced from reference TRBV9 and TRBJ1-1, is DSGVTQTPKHLITATGQRVTLRCSPRSGDLSVYWYQQSLDQGLQFLIQYYNGEERAKGNILERFSAQQFPDLHSELNLSSLELGDSALYFCASSVNNREAFFGQGTRLTVV.